This T cell receptor (beta chain) was retrieved from a study of T cell repertoires in cytomegalovirus infection. TCRdb re-called the reads with MiXCR, one entry per CDR3 protein. The sample shows roughly 800,000 distinct CDR3 sequences, approximately 32% of them seen only once. This clonotype turned up a few times. What it binds is not known. This CDR3 region has 15 residues. With 6 bases removed from V and 0 bases from J, the gap between germline ends came to 14 bases. The chain uses TRBV12-3 or TRBV12-4 and TRBJ2-5; D is possibly TRBD1 (5 bases). This clonotype originated in a human donor in good health (CMV status not recorded). Some clones in this sample may be carry-over from other donors' samples. Here the sequenced sample was cultured CD8+ T cells from PBMCs, taken from culture after CMV antigen stimulation. CDR3 nucleotide sequence: TGTGCCAGCAGCAAGGACAACCTGTACCAAGAGACCCAGTACTTC. It specifies CASSKDNLYQETQYF.